The 5 T cell receptor beta chains reported below all come from one sample, sequenced in a study of a mutant IDH1 vaccine in newly diagnosed glioma. No antigen has been identified for these receptors. Described time point: week 47, end of study. A single vaccine dose contained 300 ug of mutant IDH1 20-mer peptide, and topical imiquimod was used with it. Only in-frame clones appear in the TCRdb table, and some are missing; sequencing was by immunoSEQ multiplex PCR. The data show around 30,000 clones, about 80% seen once. The material was PBMCs, obtained from a glioma patient whose treatment included an IDH1 peptide vaccine. All receptors derive from a man aged 25-45 years with glioma.

V usage is TRBV5-6 and J usage is TRBJ2-2; D is possibly TRBD1 (6 bases). Germline V gene sequence: CDR1 SGHDT, CDR2 YYEEEE. Trimming left V 0 bases short and J 3 bases short, with 15 bases between. This CDR3 has 17 amino acids. The CDR3 DNA follows: TGTGCCAGCAGCTTGGCCGGGACATCAGCCGACACCGGGGAGCTGTTTTTT. Amino acids: CASSLAGTSADTGELFF.

This chain links TRBV6-1 with TRBJ2-3; D unresolved. Deletions cut 3 bases from V and 5 bases from J, with 3 bases between. Germline V lookup: CDR1 MNHNS, CDR2 SASEGT. CDR3 size: 11 residues. CDR3 nucleotide sequence: TGTGCCAGCAGTGAGTTAGATACGCAGTATTTT. It translates to CASSELDTQYF.

The V gene is TRBV15, the J gene TRBJ2-3; D is possibly TRBD2 (5 bases). The germline V gene has CDR1 LNHNV and CDR2 YYDKDF (reference sequence). The CDR3 loop spans 15 amino acids. V lost 1 base and J lost 6, with 14 bases in between. CDR3 bases: TGTGCCACCAGCAGAGCCGCCCTAGCCCCGGATACGCAGTATTTT. Amino acids: CATSRAALAPDTQYF.

This chain links TRBV5-5 with TRBJ1-3, with TRBD1 identical over 8 bases. The CDR3 extends over 17 amino acids. The germline V gene has CDR1 SGHKS and CDR2 YYEKEE (reference sequence). Losses at the gene ends were 4 bases for V and 1 base for J; bases not matched to a gene: 10. The CDR3 reads CASSKDRARGSGNTIYF. In nucleotides, the CDR3 is TGTGCCAGCAGCAAGGACAGGGCGCGGGGATCTGGAAACACCATATATTTT.

The V gene is TRBV19, the J gene TRBJ1-5, with TRBD1 as a possible D gene (5 bases). Germline lookup yields CDR1 LNHDA and CDR2 SQIVND (reference sequence). V lost 5 bases and J 9 bases, leaving 17 bases between the germline ends. The CDR3 covers 14 residues. Written as DNA, the CDR3 is TGTGCCAGTAGTGAGGGGACGGGGATAGGGCCCCAGCATTTT. This codes for CASSEGTGIGPQHF.